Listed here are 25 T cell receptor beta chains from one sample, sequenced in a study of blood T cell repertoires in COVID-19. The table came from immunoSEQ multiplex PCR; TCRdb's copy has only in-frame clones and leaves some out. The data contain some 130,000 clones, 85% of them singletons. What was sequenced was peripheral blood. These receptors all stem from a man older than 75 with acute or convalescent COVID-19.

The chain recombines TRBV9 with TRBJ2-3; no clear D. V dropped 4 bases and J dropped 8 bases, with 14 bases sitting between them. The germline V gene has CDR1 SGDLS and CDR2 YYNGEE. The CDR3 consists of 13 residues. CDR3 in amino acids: CASSTQSRGTQYF. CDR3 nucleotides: TGTGCCAGCAGCACCCAAAGTAGAGGTACGCAGTATTTT.

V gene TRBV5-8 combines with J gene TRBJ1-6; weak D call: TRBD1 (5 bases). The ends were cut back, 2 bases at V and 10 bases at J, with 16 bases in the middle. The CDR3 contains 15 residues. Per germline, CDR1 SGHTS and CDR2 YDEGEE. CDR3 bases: TGTGCCAGCAGCTTCGGAGGGGCAGGGAAGTCACCCCTCCACTTT. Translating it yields CASSFGGAGKSPLHF.

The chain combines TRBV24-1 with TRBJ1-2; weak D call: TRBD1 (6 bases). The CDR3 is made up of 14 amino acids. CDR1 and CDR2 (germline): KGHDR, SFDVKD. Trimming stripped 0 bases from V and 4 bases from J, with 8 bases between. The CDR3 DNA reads TGTGCCACCAGTGATTTGAGGGGGACCTATGGCTACACCTTC. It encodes CATSDLRGTYGYTF.

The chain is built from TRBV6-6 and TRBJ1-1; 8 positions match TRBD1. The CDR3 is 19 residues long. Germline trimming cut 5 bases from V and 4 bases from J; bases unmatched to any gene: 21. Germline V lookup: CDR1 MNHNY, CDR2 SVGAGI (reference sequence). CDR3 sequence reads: CASSQNGGQAIKKATEAFF. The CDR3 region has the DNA TGTGCCAGCAGTCAAAATGGGGGACAGGCTATTAAAAAGGCCACTGAAGCTTTCTTT.

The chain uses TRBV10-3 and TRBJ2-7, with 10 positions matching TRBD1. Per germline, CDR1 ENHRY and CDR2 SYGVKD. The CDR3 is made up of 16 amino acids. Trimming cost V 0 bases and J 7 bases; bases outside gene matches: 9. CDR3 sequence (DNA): TGTGCCATCAGTGAGTCGGTTGGGACAGGGGCCAGGGAGCAGTACTTC. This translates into CAISESVGTGAREQYF.

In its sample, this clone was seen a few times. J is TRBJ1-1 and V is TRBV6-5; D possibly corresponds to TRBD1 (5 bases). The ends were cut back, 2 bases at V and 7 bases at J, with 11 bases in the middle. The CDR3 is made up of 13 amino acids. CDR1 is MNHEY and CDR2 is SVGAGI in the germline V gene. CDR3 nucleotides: TGTGCCAGCAGTTACCATCGGCAGGGTGAAGCTTTCTTT. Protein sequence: CASSYHRQGEAFF.

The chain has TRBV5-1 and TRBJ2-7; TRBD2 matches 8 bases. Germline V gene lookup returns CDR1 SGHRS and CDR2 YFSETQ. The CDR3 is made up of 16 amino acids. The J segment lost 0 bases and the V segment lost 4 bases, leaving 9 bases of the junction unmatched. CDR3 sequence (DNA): TGCGCCAGCAGCCCCGACGGGGGGGGTAGCTCCTACGAGCAGTACTTC. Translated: CASSPDGGGSSYEQYF.

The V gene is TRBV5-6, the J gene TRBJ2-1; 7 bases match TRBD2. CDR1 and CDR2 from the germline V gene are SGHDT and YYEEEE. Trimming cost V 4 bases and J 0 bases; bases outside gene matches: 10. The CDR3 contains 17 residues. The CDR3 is CASSKPGLLSSYNEQFF. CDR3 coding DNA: TGTGCCAGCAGCAAACCGGGACTACTGAGCTCCTACAATGAGCAGTTCTTC.

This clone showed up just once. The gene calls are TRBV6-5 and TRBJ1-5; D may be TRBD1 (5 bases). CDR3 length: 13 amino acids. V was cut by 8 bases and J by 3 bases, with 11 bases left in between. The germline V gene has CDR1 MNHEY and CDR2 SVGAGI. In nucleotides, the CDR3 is TGTGCCAGCGTCTGGGGCCCCAATCAGCCCCAGCATTTT. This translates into CASVWGPNQPQHF.

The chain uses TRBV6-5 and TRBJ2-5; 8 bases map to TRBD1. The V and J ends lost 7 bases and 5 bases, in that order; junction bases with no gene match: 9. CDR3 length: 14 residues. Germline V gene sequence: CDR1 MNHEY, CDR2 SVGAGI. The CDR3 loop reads CASTLRTGFETQYF. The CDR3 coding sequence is TGTGCCAGCACCTTACGGACAGGGTTCGAGACCCAGTACTTC.

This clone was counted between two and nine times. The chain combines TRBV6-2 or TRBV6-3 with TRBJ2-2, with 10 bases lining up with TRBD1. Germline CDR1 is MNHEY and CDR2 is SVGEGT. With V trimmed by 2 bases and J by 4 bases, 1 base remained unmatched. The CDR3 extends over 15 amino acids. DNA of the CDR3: TGTGCCAGCAGTTACCGGACAGGGGGCACCGGGGAGCTGTTTTTT. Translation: CASSYRTGGTGELFF.

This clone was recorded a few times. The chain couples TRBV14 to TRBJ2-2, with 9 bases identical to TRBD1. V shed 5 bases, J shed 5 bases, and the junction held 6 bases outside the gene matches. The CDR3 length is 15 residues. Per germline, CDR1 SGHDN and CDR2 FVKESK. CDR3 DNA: TGTGCCAGCAGCACACAGGGGGCGCGAACCGGGGAGCTGTTTTTT. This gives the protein CASSTQGARTGELFF.

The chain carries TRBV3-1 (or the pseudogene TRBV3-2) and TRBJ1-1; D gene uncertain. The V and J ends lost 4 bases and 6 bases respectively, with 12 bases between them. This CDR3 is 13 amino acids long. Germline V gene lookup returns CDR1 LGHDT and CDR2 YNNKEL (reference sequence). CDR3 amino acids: CASSPRVTAEAFF. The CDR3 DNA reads TGTGCCAGCAGCCCACGGGTAACCGCTGAAGCTTTCTTT.

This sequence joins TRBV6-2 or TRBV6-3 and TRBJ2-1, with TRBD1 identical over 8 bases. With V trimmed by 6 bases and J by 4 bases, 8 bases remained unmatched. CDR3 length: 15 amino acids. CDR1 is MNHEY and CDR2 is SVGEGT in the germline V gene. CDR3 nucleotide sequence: TGTGCCAGCAGCAGCCGGGACAGGCTTTACAATGAGCAGTTCTTC. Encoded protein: CASSSRDRLYNEQFF.

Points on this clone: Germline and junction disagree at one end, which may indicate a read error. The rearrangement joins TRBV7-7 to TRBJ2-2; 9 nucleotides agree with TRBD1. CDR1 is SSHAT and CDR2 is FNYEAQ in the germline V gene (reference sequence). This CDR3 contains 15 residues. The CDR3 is CASSRTGATTGELFF. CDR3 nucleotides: TGTGCTAGCAGCCGGACAGGGGCGACCACCGGGGAGCTGTTTTTT.

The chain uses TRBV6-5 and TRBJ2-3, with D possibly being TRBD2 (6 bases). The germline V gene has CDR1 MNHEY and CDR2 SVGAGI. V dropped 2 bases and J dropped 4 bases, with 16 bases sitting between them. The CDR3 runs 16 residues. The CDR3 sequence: CASSYGPGVSADTQYF. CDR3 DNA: TGTGCCAGCAGTTACGGTCCGGGGGTGAGTGCAGATACGCAGTATTTT.

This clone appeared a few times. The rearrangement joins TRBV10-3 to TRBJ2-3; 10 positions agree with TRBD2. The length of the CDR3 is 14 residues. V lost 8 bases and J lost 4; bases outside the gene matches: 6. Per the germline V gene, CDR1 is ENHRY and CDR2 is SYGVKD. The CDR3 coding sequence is TGTGCCATCGAGAGCGGGGGGGCGGCAGATACGCAGTATTTT. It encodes CAIESGGAADTQYF.

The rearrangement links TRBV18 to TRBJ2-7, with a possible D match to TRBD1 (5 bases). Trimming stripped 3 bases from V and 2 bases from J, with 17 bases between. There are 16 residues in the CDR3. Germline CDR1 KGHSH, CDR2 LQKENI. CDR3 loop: CASSPSLTRVTYEQYF. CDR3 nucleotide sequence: TGTGCCAGCTCACCCTCCCTTACCAGGGTAACCTACGAGCAGTACTTC.

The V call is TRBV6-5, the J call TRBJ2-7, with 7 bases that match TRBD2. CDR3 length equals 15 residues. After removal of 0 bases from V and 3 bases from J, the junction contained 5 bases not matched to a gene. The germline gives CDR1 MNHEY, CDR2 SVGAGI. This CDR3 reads CASSYSSSGIYEQYF. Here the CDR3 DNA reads TGTGCCAGCAGTTACTCGTCCAGCGGGATCTACGAGCAGTACTTC.

CDR3 loop: CASSRTPGGAFDEQFF. The DNA for the CDR3 is TGTGCCAGCAGCAGAACTCCAGGGGGCGCGTTCGATGAGCAGTTCTTC. The chain combines TRBV11-2 with TRBJ2-1; 8 bases align to TRBD1. Looked up from germline, CDR1 is SGHAT and CDR2 is FQNNGV. This CDR3 has 16 residues. The junction had 14 bases not matched to a gene; V was cut back by 5 bases and J by 8 bases.

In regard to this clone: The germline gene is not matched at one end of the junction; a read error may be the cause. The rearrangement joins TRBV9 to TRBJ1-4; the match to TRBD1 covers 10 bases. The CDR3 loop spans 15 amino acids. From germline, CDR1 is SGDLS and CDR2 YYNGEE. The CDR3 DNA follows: TGTGCCAGCAGCGGCCCGGGACAGGGGAATGAAAAGCTGTTTTTT. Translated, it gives CASSGPGQGNEKLFF.

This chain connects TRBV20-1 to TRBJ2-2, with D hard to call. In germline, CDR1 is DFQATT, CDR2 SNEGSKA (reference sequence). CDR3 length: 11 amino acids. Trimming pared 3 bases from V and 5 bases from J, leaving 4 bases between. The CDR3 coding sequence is TGCAGTGCTAGGGCAACCGGGGAGCTGTTTTTT. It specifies CSARATGELFF.

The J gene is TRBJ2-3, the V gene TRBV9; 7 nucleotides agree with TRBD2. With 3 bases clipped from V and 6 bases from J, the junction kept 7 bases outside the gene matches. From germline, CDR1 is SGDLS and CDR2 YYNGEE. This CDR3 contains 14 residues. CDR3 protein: CASSDFSSGDTQYF. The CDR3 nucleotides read TGTGCCAGCAGCGACTTCTCTAGCGGCGATACGCAGTATTTT.

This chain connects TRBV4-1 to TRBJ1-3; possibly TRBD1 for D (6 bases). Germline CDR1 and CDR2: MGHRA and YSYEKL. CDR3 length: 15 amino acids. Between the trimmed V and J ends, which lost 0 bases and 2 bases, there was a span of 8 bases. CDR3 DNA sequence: TGCGCCAGCAGCCAAGACCGGGACACTGGAAACACCATATATTTT. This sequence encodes CASSQDRDTGNTIYF.

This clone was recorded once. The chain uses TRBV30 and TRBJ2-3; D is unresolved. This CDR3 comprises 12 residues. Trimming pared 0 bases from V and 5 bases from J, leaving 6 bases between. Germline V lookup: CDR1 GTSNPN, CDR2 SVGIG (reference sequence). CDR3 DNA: TGTGCCTGGAGTGTACAAAGAGATACGCAGTATTTT. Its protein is CAWSVQRDTQYF.